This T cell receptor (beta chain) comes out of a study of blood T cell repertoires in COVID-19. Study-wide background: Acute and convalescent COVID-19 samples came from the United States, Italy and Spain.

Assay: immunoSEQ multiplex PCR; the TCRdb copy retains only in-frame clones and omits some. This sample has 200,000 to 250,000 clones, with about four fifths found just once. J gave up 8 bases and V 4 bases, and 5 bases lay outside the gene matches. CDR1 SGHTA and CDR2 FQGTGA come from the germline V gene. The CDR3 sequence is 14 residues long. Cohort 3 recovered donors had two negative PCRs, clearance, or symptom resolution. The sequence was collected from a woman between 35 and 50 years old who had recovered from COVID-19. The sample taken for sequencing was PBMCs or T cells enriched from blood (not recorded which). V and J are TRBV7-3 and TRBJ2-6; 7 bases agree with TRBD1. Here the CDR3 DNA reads TGTGCCAGCAGCTCCAGACAGGGACCCAACGTCCTGACTTTC. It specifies CASSSRQGPNVLTF.